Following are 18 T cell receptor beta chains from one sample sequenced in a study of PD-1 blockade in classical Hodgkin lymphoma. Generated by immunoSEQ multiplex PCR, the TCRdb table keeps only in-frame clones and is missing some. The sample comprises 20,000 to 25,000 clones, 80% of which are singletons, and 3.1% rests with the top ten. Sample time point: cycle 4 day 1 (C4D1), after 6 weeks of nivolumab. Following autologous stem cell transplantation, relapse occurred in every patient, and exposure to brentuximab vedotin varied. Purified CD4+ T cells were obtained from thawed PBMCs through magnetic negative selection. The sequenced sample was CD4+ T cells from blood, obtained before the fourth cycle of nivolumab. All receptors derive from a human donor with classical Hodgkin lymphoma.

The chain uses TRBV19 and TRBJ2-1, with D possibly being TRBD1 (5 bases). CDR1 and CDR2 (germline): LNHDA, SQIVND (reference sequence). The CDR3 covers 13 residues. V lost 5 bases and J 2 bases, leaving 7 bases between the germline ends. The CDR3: CASSWTTYNEQFF. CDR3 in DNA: TGTGCCAGTAGTTGGACAACCTACAATGAGCAGTTCTTC.

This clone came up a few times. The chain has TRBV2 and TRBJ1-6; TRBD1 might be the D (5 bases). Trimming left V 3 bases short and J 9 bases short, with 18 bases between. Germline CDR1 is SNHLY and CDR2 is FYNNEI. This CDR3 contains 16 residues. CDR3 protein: CASSDTRGVRGSPLHF. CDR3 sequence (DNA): TGTGCCAGCAGTGACACCCGGGGGGTGCGTGGTTCACCCCTCCACTTT.

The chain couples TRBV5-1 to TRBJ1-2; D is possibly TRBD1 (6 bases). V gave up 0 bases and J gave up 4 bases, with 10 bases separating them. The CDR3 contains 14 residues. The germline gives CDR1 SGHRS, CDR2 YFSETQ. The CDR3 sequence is CASSLEGTSYGYTF. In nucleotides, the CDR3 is TGCGCCAGCAGCTTGGAGGGGACAAGCTATGGCTACACCTTC.

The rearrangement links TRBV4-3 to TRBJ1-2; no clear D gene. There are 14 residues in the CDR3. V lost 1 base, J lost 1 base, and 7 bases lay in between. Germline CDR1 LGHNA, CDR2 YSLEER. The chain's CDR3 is CASSQADRNYGYTF. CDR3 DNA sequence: TGCGCCAGCAGCCAAGCGGACCGTAACTATGGCTACACCTTC.

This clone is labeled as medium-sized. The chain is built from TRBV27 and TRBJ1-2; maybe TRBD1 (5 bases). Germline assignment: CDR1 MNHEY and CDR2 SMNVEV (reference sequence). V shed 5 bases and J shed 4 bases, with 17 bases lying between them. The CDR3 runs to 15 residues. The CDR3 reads CASSLQDGKSYGYTF. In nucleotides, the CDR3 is TGTGCCAGCAGTCTACAGGACGGAAAGAGCTATGGCTACACCTTC.

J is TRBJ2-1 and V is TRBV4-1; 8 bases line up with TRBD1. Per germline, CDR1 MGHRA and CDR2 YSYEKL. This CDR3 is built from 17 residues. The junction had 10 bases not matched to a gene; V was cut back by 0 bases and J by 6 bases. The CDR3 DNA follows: TGCGCCAGCAGCCAAGATAGGGGCAGGGGGCGAGGCAATGAGCAGTTCTTC. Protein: CASSQDRGRGRGNEQFF.

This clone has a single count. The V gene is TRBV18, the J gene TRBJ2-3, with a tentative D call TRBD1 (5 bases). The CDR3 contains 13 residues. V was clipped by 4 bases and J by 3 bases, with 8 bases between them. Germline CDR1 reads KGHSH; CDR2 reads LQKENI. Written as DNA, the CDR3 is TGTGCCAGCTCACTTCCAGGGACAGATACGCAGTATTTT. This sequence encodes CASSLPGTDTQYF.

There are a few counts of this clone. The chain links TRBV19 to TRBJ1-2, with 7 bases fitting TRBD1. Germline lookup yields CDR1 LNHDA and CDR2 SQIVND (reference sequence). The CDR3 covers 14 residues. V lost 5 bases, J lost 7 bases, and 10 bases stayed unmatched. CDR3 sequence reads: CASSPDRVAGGYTF. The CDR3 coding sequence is TGTGCCAGTAGTCCCGACAGGGTCGCTGGTGGCTACACCTTC. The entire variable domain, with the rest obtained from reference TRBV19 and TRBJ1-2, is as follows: DGGITQSPKYLFRKEGQNVTLSCEQNLNHDAMYWYRQDPGQGLRLIYYSQIVNDFQKGDIAEGYSVSREKKESFPLTVTSAQKNPTAFYLCASSPDRVAGGYTFGSGTRLTVV.

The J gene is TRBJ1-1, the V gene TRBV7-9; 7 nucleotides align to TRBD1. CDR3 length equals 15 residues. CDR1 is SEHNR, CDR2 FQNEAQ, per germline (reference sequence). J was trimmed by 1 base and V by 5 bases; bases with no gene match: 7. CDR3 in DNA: TGTGCCAGCAGCCCAAGACAGGGTGGGAACACTGAAGCTTTCTTT. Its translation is CASSPRQGGNTEAFF. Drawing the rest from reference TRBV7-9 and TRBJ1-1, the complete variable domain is DTGVSQNPRHKITKRGQNVTFRCDPISEHNRLYWYRQTLGQGPEFLTYFQNEAQLEKSRLLSDRFSAERPKGSFSTLEIQRTEQGDSAMYLCASSPRQGGNTEAFFGQGTRLTVV.

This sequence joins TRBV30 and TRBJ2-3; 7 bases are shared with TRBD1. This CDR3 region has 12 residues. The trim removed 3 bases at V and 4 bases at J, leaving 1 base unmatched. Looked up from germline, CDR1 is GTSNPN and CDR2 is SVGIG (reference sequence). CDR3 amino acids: CAWRTGADTQYF. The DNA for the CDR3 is TGTGCCTGGAGAACAGGGGCAGATACGCAGTATTTT. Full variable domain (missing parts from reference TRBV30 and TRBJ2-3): SQTIHQWPATLVQPVGSPLSLECTVEGTSNPNLYWYRQAAGRGLQLLFYSVGIGQISSEVPQNLSASRPQDRQFILSSKKLLLSDSGFYLCAWRTGADTQYFGPGTRLTVL.

The CDR3 bases are TGCGCCAGCAGCTTGTACAGGGGTTTTATCACAGATACGCAGTATTTT. Translated, it gives CASSLYRGFITDTQYF. J is TRBJ2-3 and V is TRBV5-1, with 7 bases that match TRBD1. The V segment lost 1 base and the J segment 2 bases; nucleotides outside the gene matches: 7. CDR3 length: 16 amino acids. Germline loops: CDR1 SGHRS, CDR2 YFSETQ.

CDR3 coding DNA: TGTGCCAGCAGCCCATCCGGGACAGAGTCCTACGAGCAGTACTTC. It is translated as CASSPSGTESYEQYF. This chain joins TRBV9 and TRBJ2-7, with TRBD1 matching 7 bases. Per the germline V gene, CDR1 is SGDLS and CDR2 is YYNGEE. The CDR3 consists of 15 residues. V was pared by 4 bases and J by 1 base, with 8 bases of the junction left unmatched.

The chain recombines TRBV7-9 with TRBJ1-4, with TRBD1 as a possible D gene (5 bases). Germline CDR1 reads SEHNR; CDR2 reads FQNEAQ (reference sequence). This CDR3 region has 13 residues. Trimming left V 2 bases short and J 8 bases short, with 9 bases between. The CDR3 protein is CASSLTGGEKLFF. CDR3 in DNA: TGTGCCAGCAGCTTAACCGGGGGGGAAAAACTGTTTTTT.

The CDR3 is CASRPIQGANEQYF. The CDR3 DNA sequence: TGTGCCAGCAGACCTATACAGGGGGCGAACGAGCAGTACTTC. This rearrangement joins TRBV6-5 to TRBJ2-7; 9 positions match TRBD1. The V and J ends lost 6 bases and 5 bases, in that order; junction bases with no gene match: 8. The CDR3 is made up of 14 amino acids. Germline V gives CDR1 MNHEY, CDR2 SVGAGI.

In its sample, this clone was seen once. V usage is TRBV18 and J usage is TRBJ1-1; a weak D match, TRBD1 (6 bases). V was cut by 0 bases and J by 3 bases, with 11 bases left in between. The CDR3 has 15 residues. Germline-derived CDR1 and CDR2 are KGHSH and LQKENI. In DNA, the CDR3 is TGTGCCAGCTCACCACCGTCCAGGGGTGACACTGAAGCTTTCTTT. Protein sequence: CASSPPSRGDTEAFF.

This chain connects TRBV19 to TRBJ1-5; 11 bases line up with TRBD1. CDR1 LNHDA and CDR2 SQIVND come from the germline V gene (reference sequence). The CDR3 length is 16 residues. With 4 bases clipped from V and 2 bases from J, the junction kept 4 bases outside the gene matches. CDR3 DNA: TGTGCCAGTAGTACGGACAGGGGGCGCGGCAATCAGCCCCAGCATTTT. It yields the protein CASSTDRGRGNQPQHF.

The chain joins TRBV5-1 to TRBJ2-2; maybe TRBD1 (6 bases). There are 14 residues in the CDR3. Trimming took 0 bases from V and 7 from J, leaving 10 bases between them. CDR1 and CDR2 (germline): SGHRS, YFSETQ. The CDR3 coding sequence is TGCGCCAGCAGCTTGGCAGGGGTGAACGGGGAGCTGTTTTTT. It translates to CASSLAGVNGELFF.

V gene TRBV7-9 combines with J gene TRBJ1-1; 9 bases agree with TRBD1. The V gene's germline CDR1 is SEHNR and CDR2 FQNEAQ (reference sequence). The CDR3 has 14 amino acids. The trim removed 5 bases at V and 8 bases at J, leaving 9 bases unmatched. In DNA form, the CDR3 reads TGTGCCAGCAGCCGCCTCCGGGACAGGGAAGAAGCTTTCTTT. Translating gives CASSRLRDREEAFF.